The 19 T cell receptor beta chains reported below all come from one sample, sequenced in a study of T cells in Graves' hyperthyroidism and ophthalmopathy. Amplified TCR beta CDR3 regions came from RNA transcripts. The TCR CDR3 first-round RT-PCR relied on the HTBI primer set. TCRdb analysed the multiplex PCR reads with MiXCR anew, one entry per CDR3 protein. The sample lists roughly 700,000 distinct CDR3 sequences; 30% to 40% were seen once. Material: blood. These receptors were obtained from a woman in her 40s with Graves' hyperthyroidism.

Of note for this clonotype: It may be a read error: a sequence one base away is much more abundant. As the CDR3 is not closed by the conserved phenylalanine or tryptophan, this likely results from a read error. Here the CDR3 DNA reads TGTGCCAGTAGTATTTCGGAGACCCAGTACCTC. This codes for CASSISETQYL. The chain carries TRBV19 and TRBJ2-5; D call uncertain. Trimming shortened V by 3 bases and J by 5 bases, and 4 bases separated the two germline ends. Per the germline V gene, CDR1 is LNHDA and CDR2 is SQIVND (reference sequence). The CDR3 length is 11 residues.

A note on this clonotype: A clone one base away is much larger, so this may be a read error. This chain links TRBV20-1 with TRBJ1-2, with unresolved D. This CDR3 region has 13 residues. The germline V and J ends were trimmed by 1 base and 8 bases, with 14 bases remaining between them. Looked up from germline, CDR1 is DFQATT and CDR2 is SNEGSKA (reference sequence). CDR3 nucleotides: TGCAGTGCTAGAGGTGACACCGTGTGGGGCTACACCTTC. Protein sequence: CSARGDTVWGYTF.

The chain combines TRBV12-3 or TRBV12-4 with TRBJ1-1; D not resolved. V was cut by 6 bases and J by 8 bases, with 7 bases left in between. The CDR3 runs 10 residues. The DNA of the CDR3 is TGTGCCAGCAGGGCCTGGGAAGCTTTCTTT. Translated, it gives CASRAWEAFF.

This clonotype showed up many times. This chain uses TRBV7-3 with TRBJ2-7; D is unresolved. The CDR3 runs to 18 residues. Germline assignment: CDR1 SGHTA and CDR2 FQGTGA. The V gene lost 2 bases and the J gene lost 0 bases, with 20 bases spanning the gap. For the CDR3, the DNA is TGTGCCAGCAGCTTATGGCCCCGCGGAGCTGCACTCTCCTACGAGCAGTACTTC. Translated, it gives CASSLWPRGAALSYEQYF.

This clonotype was detected a few times. V usage is TRBV29-1 and J usage is TRBJ2-2; no firm D call. The CDR3 length is 13 residues. V gave up 4 bases and J gave up 1 base, with 7 bases separating them. CDR1 is SQVTM, CDR2 ANQGSEA, per germline. CDR3 residues: CSVGRENTGELFF. In DNA form, the CDR3 reads TGCAGCGTTGGTAGGGAGAACACCGGGGAGCTGTTTTTT.

This clonotype was seen more than once but under ten times. V and J are TRBV10-3 and TRBJ2-3; D is uncertain. The germline V and J ends were trimmed by 2 bases and 1 base, with 10 bases remaining between them. This CDR3 is 15 amino acids long. The germline gives CDR1 ENHRY, CDR2 SYGVKD. The CDR3 bases are TGTGCCATCAGTGAGACCCTAGAACGCACAGATACGCAGTATTTT. Protein sequence: CAISETLERTDTQYF.

This chain uses TRBV12-3 or TRBV12-4 with TRBJ2-7, with 8 bases matching TRBD1. V lost 6 bases and J lost 4; bases outside the gene matches: 14. This CDR3 has 16 amino acids. The CDR3 nucleotides are TGTGCCAGCAGCCCAAATCCGGGGACAGGAATATACGAGCAGTACTTC. It is translated as CASSPNPGTGIYEQYF.

The rearrangement links TRBV10-3 to TRBJ2-7; D is uncertain. This CDR3 contains 14 residues. V was clipped by 4 bases and J by 4 bases, with 14 bases between them. Germline CDR1 is ENHRY and CDR2 is SYGVKD. The CDR3 coding sequence is TGTGCCATCAGTGTTGGGCAGGACGGGTACGAGCAGTACTTC. This sequence encodes CAISVGQDGYEQYF.

This clonotype was detected ten times or more. The chain links TRBV10-3 to TRBJ1-1; 7 bases agree with TRBD1. This CDR3 region has 15 residues. V trimming: 0 bases; J trimming: 6 bases; junction bases outside the gene matches: 7. From germline, CDR1 is ENHRY and CDR2 SYGVKD. The DNA for the CDR3 is TGTGCCATCAGTGAGTCGACAGGGAGTACCCCTGAAGCTTTCTTT. Translating gives CAISESTGSTPEAFF.

This clonotype has a single count. CDR3 DNA: TGTGCCAGTAGTTTGGGGACAGGGGGCGCCGGCACTGAAGCTTTCTTT. Translation: CASSLGTGGAGTEAFF. V gene TRBV19 combines with J gene TRBJ1-1; 12 positions agree with TRBD1. Germline values: CDR1 LNHDA, CDR2 SQIVND (reference sequence). This CDR3 has 16 amino acids. The V segment lost 5 bases and the J segment 4 bases; nucleotides outside the gene matches: 8.

This clonotype showed up many times. Since a much larger clone is just one base distant, this may be a read error. This chain joins TRBV29-1 and TRBJ2-7; D remains unclear. In germline, CDR1 is SQVTM, CDR2 ANQGSEA. V lost 4 bases and J lost 3, with 4 bases in between. The CDR3 runs 10 residues. The DNA of the CDR3 is TGCAGCGTTGGGGACTACGAGCAGTACTTC. This encodes CSVGDYEQYF.

For this clonotype: A much larger clone lies one base from this, so it may be a read error. It is likely a read error, because the conserved phenylalanine at the end of the CDR3 is missing. The chain is built from TRBV20-1 and TRBJ1-4; D remains unclear. In germline, CDR1 is DFQATT, CDR2 SNEGSKA (reference sequence). V was pared by 3 bases and J by 4 bases, with 6 bases between. This CDR3 has 12 residues. The CDR3 protein is CSARDVNEKLFS. DNA for the CDR3: TGCAGTGCTAGGGACGTTAATGAAAAACTGTTTTCT.

In this sample, this clonotype turned up many times. The genes are TRBV19 and TRBJ1-5; D unclear. V lost 5 bases, J lost 8 bases, and 13 bases lay in between. Germline lookup yields CDR1 LNHDA and CDR2 SQIVND (reference sequence). The CDR3 has 13 residues. This CDR3 is CASSLQREEPQHF. The CDR3 nucleotides are TGTGCCAGTAGTCTCCAAAGAGAGGAGCCCCAGCATTTT.

A few counts support this clonotype. The chain joins TRBV20-1 to TRBJ1-2, with TRBD1 as a possible D gene (6 bases). Trimming removed 6 bases from V and 1 base from J, with 24 bases in between. From germline, CDR1 is DFQATT and CDR2 SNEGSKA (reference sequence). The CDR3 totals 17 residues. The CDR3 protein is CSATGTRAPPVNYGYTF. Written as DNA, the CDR3 is TGCAGTGCCACCGGGACAAGAGCCCCCCCCGTTAACTATGGCTACACCTTC.

J is TRBJ1-1 and V is TRBV19; 9 bases align to TRBD1. This CDR3 is built from 12 residues. Per germline, CDR1 LNHDA and CDR2 SQIVND (reference sequence). After removal of 7 bases from V and 5 bases from J, the junction contained 2 bases not matched to a gene. The CDR3 DNA follows: TGTGCCAGTAACGACAGGGGGACTGAAGCTTTCTTT. Translating gives CASNDRGTEAFF.

Remarks on this clonotype: One junction end disagrees with the germline gene, perhaps due to a read error. J is TRBJ1-1 and V is TRBV15; TRBD1 matches at 9 bases. Looked up from germline, CDR1 is LNHNV and CDR2 is YYDKDF (reference sequence). This CDR3 has 16 amino acids. The CDR3 nucleotides are TGTGCCAGCAGCTTCGCCTGGACAGGGGCCGACACTGAAGCTTTCTTT. Translating gives CASSFAWTGADTEAFF.

The V call is TRBV5-1, the J call TRBJ2-7; D is perhaps TRBD1 (5 bases). The J call may not be correct, given that the DNA end is closer to TRBJ2-1. The CDR3 loop spans 15 amino acids. Germline V gene lookup returns CDR1 SGHRS and CDR2 YFSETQ. The CDR3 region is CASSLQGFSYNEQFF. CDR3 bases: TGCGCCAGCAGCCTCCAGGGTTTCTCCTACAATGAGCAGTTCTTC.

This clonotype showed up just once. At one of its ends the junction is not consistent with the germline gene, which may arise from a read error. The chain links TRBV29-1 to TRBJ1-3; D unresolved. CDR1 and CDR2 (germline): SQVTM, ANQGSEA. The CDR3 has 14 amino acids. DNA for the CDR3: TGCAGCATTGAAGATCACAGCTCAGGAAACACCATATATTTT. Its protein product is CSIEDHSSGNTIYF.

The rearrangement joins TRBV20-1 to TRBJ2-5; the match to TRBD1 covers 8 bases. Per germline, CDR1 DFQATT and CDR2 SNEGSKA (reference sequence). The CDR3 spans 13 residues. With 5 bases clipped from V and 6 bases from J, the junction kept 8 bases outside the gene matches. The DNA of the CDR3 is TGCAGTGCTTCGACAGGGGCCGCTAAGACCCAGTACTTC. Translating it yields CSASTGAAKTQYF.